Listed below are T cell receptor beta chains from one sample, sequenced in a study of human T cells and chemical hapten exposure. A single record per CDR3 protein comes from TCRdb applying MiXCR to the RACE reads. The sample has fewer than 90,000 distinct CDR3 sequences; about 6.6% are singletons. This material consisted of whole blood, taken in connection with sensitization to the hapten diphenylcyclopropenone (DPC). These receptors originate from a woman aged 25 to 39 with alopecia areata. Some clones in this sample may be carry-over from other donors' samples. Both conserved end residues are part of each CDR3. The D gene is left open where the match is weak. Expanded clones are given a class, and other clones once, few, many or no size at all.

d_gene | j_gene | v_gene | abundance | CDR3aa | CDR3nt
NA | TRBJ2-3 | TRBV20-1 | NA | CSARLWARSYEDTQYF | TGCAGTGCTAGACTCTGGGCGAGGTCGTATGAGGATACGCAGTATTTT
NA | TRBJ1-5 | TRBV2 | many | CASRREQGYNQPQHF | TGTGCCAGCAGGAGAGAACAGGGTTACAATCAGCCCCAGCATTTT
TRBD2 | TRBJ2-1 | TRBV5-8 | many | CASSPGTTANEQFF | TGTGCCAGCAGCCCGGGGACTACCGCCAATGAGCAGTTCTTC
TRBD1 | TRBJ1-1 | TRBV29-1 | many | CSVWADRADTEAFF | TGCAGCGTTTGGGCCGACAGGGCGGACACTGAAGCTTTCTTT
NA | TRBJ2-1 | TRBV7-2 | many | CASSTLIHEQFF | TGTGCCAGCAGCACCCTCATCCATGAGCAGTTCTTC
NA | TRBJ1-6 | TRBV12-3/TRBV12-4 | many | CASSNRDLASPLHF | TGTGCCAGCAGTAACCGGGACTTGGCTTCACCCCTCCACTTT
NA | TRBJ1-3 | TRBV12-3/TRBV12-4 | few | CASSLWKGSYGNTIYF | TGTGCCAGCAGTTTATGGAAGGGATCTTATGGAAACACCATATATTTT
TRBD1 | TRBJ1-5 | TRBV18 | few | CASSPDRGSISPQHF | TGTGCCAGCTCACCGGACAGGGGCTCGATCAGCCCCCAGCATTTT
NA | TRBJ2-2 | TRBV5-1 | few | CASSRQWANTGELFF | TGCGCCAGCAGCCGACAGTGGGCGAACACCGGGGAGCTGTTTTTT
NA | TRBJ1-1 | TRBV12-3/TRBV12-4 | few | CASGTNMNTEAFF | TGTGCCAGCGGTACAAACATGAACACTGAAGCTTTCTTT